The 20 T cell receptor beta chains listed next were all sequenced from one sample in a study of shared clonotypes between healthy human individuals. Libraries were prepared by immunoSEQ multiplex PCR; TCRdb keeps only in-frame clonotypes and omits some of them. The sample carries hundreds of thousands of clones, roughly 70% recorded once. Sequencing used memory CD4+ T cells sorted from blood. Subset here: CD45RA-negative fraction. The receptors stem from a young woman in good health.

The chain links TRBV9 to TRBJ2-7; 8 nucleotides match TRBD2. The V gene end was trimmed by 3 bases and the J gene end by 0 bases; junction bases not matched to a gene: 5. The CDR3 contains 15 residues. The V gene's germline CDR1 is SGDLS and CDR2 YYNGEE. CDR3: CASSEGLATSYEQYF. The CDR3 DNA sequence: TGTGCCAGCAGCGAAGGACTAGCTACCTCCTACGAGCAGTACTTC.

This clone was recorded a few times. The chain links TRBV10-3 to TRBJ1-5; 8 nucleotides match TRBD1. Germline lookup yields CDR1 ENHRY and CDR2 SYGVKD. With 3 bases clipped from V and 6 bases from J, the junction kept 4 bases outside the gene matches. CDR3 length: 14 amino acids. The CDR3 DNA reads TGTGCCATCAGTGACAGGGGGCTCGCTCAGCCCCAGCATTTT. It translates to CAISDRGLAQPQHF.

V gene TRBV5-1 combines with J gene TRBJ2-1; TRBD2 matches 10 bases. The CDR3 covers 17 residues. CDR1 is SGHRS and CDR2 is YFSETQ in the germline V gene. V was clipped by 4 bases and J by 6 bases; unmatched bases: 13. The CDR3 DNA follows: TGCGCCAGCAGCCCGAGGGCGACTAGCGGGTTCGGCAATGAGCAGTTCTTC. It is translated as CASSPRATSGFGNEQFF.

The chain uses TRBV11-2 and TRBJ2-3; 8 positions agree with TRBD2. Germline assignment: CDR1 SGHAT and CDR2 FQNNGV. The CDR3 runs 16 residues. V trimming: 1 base; J trimming: 2 bases; junction bases outside the gene matches: 5. The CDR3 reads CASSLGLARYTDTQYF. In DNA form, the CDR3 reads TGTGCCAGCAGCTTAGGACTAGCGAGATACACAGATACGCAGTATTTT.

The rearrangement joins TRBV27 to TRBJ1-2, with TRBD1 matching 8 bases. V shed 3 bases, J shed 5 bases, and the junction held 14 bases outside the gene matches. This CDR3 is built from 17 residues. Per the germline V gene, CDR1 is MNHEY and CDR2 is SMNVEV (reference sequence). The CDR3 DNA sequence: TGTGCCAGCAGTTTTACCGGGACAGGTTCCCTGAGTTATGGCTACACCTTC. It translates to CASSFTGTGSLSYGYTF.

About this clone: A far larger clone is a single base away, which makes a read error likely. Other DNA sequences in the sample encode the same CDR3. The V call is TRBV7-3, the J call TRBJ1-5; the D gene is possibly TRBD1 (6 bases). Germline CDR1 SGHTA, CDR2 FQGTGA. The CDR3 consists of 15 residues. The CDR3 DNA reads TGTGCTAGCAGCTTTCAAGGCAGGGGAAATCAGCCCCAGCATTTT. Protein: CASSFQGRGNQPQHF. Looking up the rest from reference TRBV7-3 and TRBJ1-5 gives the full variable domain: GAGVSQTPSNKVTEKGKYVELRCDPISGHTALYWYRQSLGQGPEFLIYFQGTGAADDSGLPNDRFFAVRPEGSVSTLKIQRTERGDSAVYLCASSFQGRGNQPQHFGDGTRLSIL.

This clone has only a few counts. The chain links TRBV6-4 to TRBJ1-1; a possible D gene is TRBD1 (5 bases). V was pared by 6 bases and J by 4 bases, with 12 bases between. CDR3 length equals 13 residues. Germline-derived CDR1 and CDR2 are MRHNA and SNTAGT. CDR3 bases: TGTGCCAGCAGACCCGATGACAGCACTGAAGCTTTCTTT. Residues: CASRPDDSTEAFF.

In DNA, the CDR3 is TGTGCCAGCAGCTCGTTAGTCCGGGGTCGGAGCGGGGAGCTGTTTTTT. It encodes CASSSLVRGRSGELFF. The gene calls are TRBV21-1 and TRBJ2-2; TRBD2 is the table's D call, not checked against the DNA. TRBV21-1 is deemed a pseudogene. This CDR3 comprises 16 residues.

The J gene is TRBJ1-2, the V gene TRBV5-1, with D possibly TRBD1 on 5 matching bases. This CDR3 spans 15 amino acids. Germline-derived CDR1 and CDR2 are SGHRS and YFSETQ. V was pared by 0 bases and J by 0 bases, with 9 bases between. The CDR3 coding sequence is TGCGCCAGCAGCTTGGATGCAGGGTCTAACTATGGCTACACCTTC. This encodes CASSLDAGSNYGYTF.

V and J are TRBV7-2 and TRBJ2-2; possible D gene TRBD2, 5 bases. The CDR3 has 15 amino acids. From germline, CDR1 is SGHTA and CDR2 FQGNSA. The ends were cut back, 2 bases at V and 5 bases at J, with 12 bases in the middle. The CDR3 region is CASSLNSLVTGELFF. CDR3 sequence (DNA): TGTGCCAGCAGCTTAAATTCACTAGTAACCGGGGAGCTGTTTTTT.

This sequence joins TRBV28 and TRBJ2-7, with D possibly matching TRBD2 (6 bases). Germline CDR1 is MDHEN and CDR2 is SYDVKM. The CDR3 extends over 13 amino acids. Trimming removed 11 bases at V and 6 bases at J, with 20 bases between. CDR3 in amino acids: CAGSRRGSGEQYF. In DNA, the CDR3 is TGTGCCGGCTCCAGGAGGGGCTCGGGCGAGCAGTACTTC. Drawing the rest from reference TRBV28 and TRBJ2-7, the complete variable domain is DVKVTQSSRYLVKRTGEKVFLECVQDMDHENMFWYRQDPGLGLRLIYFSYDVKMKEKGDIPEGYSVSREKKERFSLILESASTNQTSMYLCAGSRRGSGEQYFGPGTRLTVT.

This clone was found once. The same CDR3 also results from other DNA sequences found in this sample. The chain carries TRBV5-1 and TRBJ2-5, with TRBD2 as a possible D gene (6 bases). Deletions cut 0 bases from V and 5 bases from J, with 11 bases between. The CDR3 sequence is 14 residues long. Germline CDR1 SGHRS, CDR2 YFSETQ. CDR3 coding DNA: TGCGCCAGCAGCTTGGCGGGAGCCGGCGAGACCCAGTACTTC. Translating it yields CASSLAGAGETQYF.

The rearrangement links TRBV19 to TRBJ2-1, with TRBD2 matching over 14 bases. Germline lookup yields CDR1 LNHDA and CDR2 SQIVND (reference sequence). This CDR3 is 17 amino acids long. V shed 7 bases and J 12 bases; nucleotides not matched to a gene: 17. CDR3 DNA sequence: TGTGCCAGTAAATCTACCCACTCCGGACTAGCGGGAGGAGCGCAGTTCTTC. This encodes CASKSTHSGLAGGAQFF. The full variable domain, with the rest looked up from reference TRBV19 and TRBJ2-1, is DGGITQSPKYLFRKEGQNVTLSCEQNLNHDAMYWYRQDPGQGLRLIYYSQIVNDFQKGDIAEGYSVSREKKESFPLTVTSAQKNPTAFYLCASKSTHSGLAGGAQFFGPGTRLTVL.

This clone has more than one count but fewer than ten. Other DNA sequences of this sample code for an identical CDR3. The J gene is TRBJ1-5, the V gene TRBV19; the D is unclear. The CDR3 has 13 amino acids. The germline V gene encodes CDR1 LNHDA and CDR2 SQIVND (reference sequence). The V end lost 5 bases, the J end lost 3 bases, and 8 bases lay between the germline ends. The CDR3, as DNA: TGTGCCAGTAGTTATCAGCTCAATCAGCCCCAGCATTTT. This codes for CASSYQLNQPQHF.

The chain joins TRBV9 to TRBJ2-7, with D hard to call. CDR1 is SGDLS, CDR2 YYNGEE, per germline. The CDR3 has 15 residues. The V gene lost 0 bases and the J gene lost 5 bases, with 15 bases spanning the gap. CDR3 DNA: TGTGCCAGCAGCGTAGGTAGAGCGTTCGAGGACGAGCAGTACTTC. It codes for CASSVGRAFEDEQYF.

There are many counts of this clone. This rearrangement joins TRBV2 to TRBJ2-7; D is unresolved. Germline CDR1 SNHLY, CDR2 FYNNEI. Trimming removed 5 bases from V and 5 bases from J, with 10 bases in between. The CDR3 covers 12 residues. This CDR3 is CASSSTSNEQYF. The CDR3 DNA follows: TGTGCCAGCAGTTCCACCTCTAACGAGCAGTACTTC.

The chain couples TRBV6-1 to TRBJ2-5; 7 nucleotides line up with TRBD1. The CDR3 has 14 amino acids. Unmatched junction bases numbered 12, after V lost 9 bases and J lost 5 bases. Germline assignment: CDR1 MNHNS and CDR2 SASEGT. CDR3 nucleotide sequence: TGTGCCAGTCGCGCGGACAGGAATCCGGAGACCCAGTACTTC. Amino acids: CASRADRNPETQYF.

This sequence joins TRBV11-2 and TRBJ2-1; a weak D match, TRBD2 (5 bases). Trimming removed 8 bases from V and 1 base from J, with 18 bases in between. CDR3 length: 16 amino acids. Per the germline V gene, CDR1 is SGHAT and CDR2 is FQNNGV. This CDR3 reads CASSPTQRKSYNEQFF. The CDR3, as DNA: TGTGCCAGCTCCCCTACCCAGCGGAAGTCCTACAATGAGCAGTTCTTC.

The chain joins TRBV19 to TRBJ1-2; no definite D call. V gave up 6 bases and J gave up 4 bases, with 12 bases separating them. This CDR3 comprises 13 residues. Germline lookup yields CDR1 LNHDA and CDR2 SQIVND (reference sequence). The CDR3 spells CASSPVGAYGYTF. The CDR3 DNA follows: TGTGCCAGTAGCCCCGTCGGCGCCTATGGCTACACCTTC.

V and J are TRBV19 and TRBJ2-5; 8 bases line up with TRBD1. The V and J ends lost 4 bases and 5 bases, in that order; junction bases with no gene match: 12. The germline CDR1 and CDR2 sequences are LNHDA and SQIVND (reference sequence). This CDR3 is 16 amino acids long. Here the CDR3 DNA reads TGTGCCAGTAGTAAGCTTCCGGACAGGGAGTACGAGACCCAGTACTTC. Translation gives CASSKLPDREYETQYF.